This is a list of T cell receptor beta chains from one sample in a study of Ad26.COV2.S vaccination and SARS-CoV-2 variants. The method was immunoSEQ multiplex PCR; TCRdb's version includes in-frame clones alone and lacks a portion of them. Of some 520,000 clones in the sample, approximately 88% were seen once. The sequences come from peripheral blood, collected in a trial of Ad26.COV2.S vaccine versus placebo. The receptors were gathered from a person between 18 and 60 years old who received the Ad26.COV2.S COVID-19 vaccine or a placebo. Each CDR3 is given with its conserved first and last residue. The D gene is left open where the match is weak. A clone size is listed for some rows: how often the clone was seen (once, few, many), or a class if it is expanded.

>NA|NA|TRBV19|TRBJ2-4
TGTGCCAGTAGTAATTGGGGGCTAGGAGCCAAAAACATTCAGTACTTC
CASSNWGLGAKNIQYF
>NA|NA|TRBV5-8|TRBJ1-5
TGTGCCAGCAGCTTGGCCCACGGAGTGGGGTTGAATCAGCCCCAGCATTTT
CASSLAHGVGLNQPQHF
>NA|NA|TRBV25-1|TRBJ1-5
TGTGCCAGCAGTGACAGACTTGAGAATCAGCCCCAGCATTTT
CASSDRLENQPQHF
>TRBD1|NA|TRBV9|TRBJ1-6
TGTGCCAGCAGCGTAGAGGACAGGGGTGGTTCACCCCTCCACTTT
CASSVEDRGGSPLHF
>NA|few|TRBV6-6|TRBJ2-7
TGTGCCAGCAGCTACGGGACACCCTCCTACGAGCAGTACTTC
CASSYGTPSYEQYF
>NA|NA|TRBV12-3/TRBV12-4|TRBJ1-6
TGTGCCAGCAGTGAGCTTGAGAGTTCACCCCTCCACTTT
CASSELESSPLHF
>TRBD1|NA|TRBV5-1|TRBJ1-1
TGCGCCAGCAGCTCGGGACAGGGAATTAACACTGAAGCTTTCTTT
CASSSGQGINTEAFF
>NA|NA|TRBV30|TRBJ2-1
TGTGCCTGGAGTGTAGGTTGGGATGAGCAGTTCTTC
CAWSVGWDEQFF
>NA|NA|TRBV5-1|TRBJ1-1
TGCGCCAGCAGCCGGGAGGGTGTTATGAACACTGAAGCTTTCTTT
CASSREGVMNTEAFF
>TRBD2|NA|TRBV9|TRBJ2-7
TGTGCCAGCAGCGTAGGGGGGACTAGTAGCTACGAGCAGTACTTC
CASSVGGTSSYEQYF
>NA|NA|TRBV5-1|TRBJ1-4
TGCGCCAGCAGCTTGGTAGGCAGCCTAAATGAAAAACTGTTTTTT
CASSLVGSLNEKLFF
>NA|NA|TRBV28|TRBJ2-7
TGTGCCAGCAGTAGGCGGCGGCTCGCACCCTACGAGCAGTACTTC
CASSRRRLAPYEQYF
>NA|NA|TRBV4-2|TRBJ1-6
TGTGCCAGCAGCCAAGACCCGGACAGAAATTCACCCCTCCACTTT
CASSQDPDRNSPLHF
>NA|NA|TRBV19|TRBJ1-2
TGTGCCAGTAGCCCCGGAGGTTTGGGGCACTATGGCTACACCTTC
CASSPGGLGHYGYTF
>NA|NA|TRBV11-2|TRBJ2-4
TGTGCCAGCAGCTTAACCGGGACCAAAAACATTCAGTACTTC
CASSLTGTKNIQYF
>TRBD2|NA|TRBV20-1|TRBJ2-7
TGCAGTGCCCGAGGTGCGGGGGGGTCGTACTTC
CSARGAGGSYF
>TRBD2|NA|TRBV27|TRBJ2-7
TGTGCCAGCGAAAACGGGGGGTTCTACGAGCAGTACTTC
CASENGGFYEQYF
>TRBD2|NA|TRBV11-2|TRBJ2-5
TGTGCCAGCAGCTTAGGTGCACTAGCGGGAGGTTCAGAGACCCAGTACTTC
CASSLGALAGGSETQYF
>TRBD2|NA|TRBV7-3|TRBJ2-7
TGTGCCAGCAGCTTGGGTCGAGCGGGGAATTACGAGCAGTACTTC
CASSLGRAGNYEQYF
>TRBD1|NA|TRBV29-1|TRBJ1-5
TGCAGCGTCATTGGGACAGGTGGGAATCAGCCCCAGCATTTT
CSVIGTGGNQPQHF
>TRBD2|NA|TRBV9|TRBJ2-1
TGTGCCAGCAGCGTAGCGTGGACTAGGGGCAATGAGCAGTTCTTC
CASSVAWTRGNEQFF
>NA|NA|TRBV6-2/TRBV6-3|TRBJ2-7
TGTGCCAGCAGTTATCGCGGGTCCTCCTACGAGCAGTACTTC
CASSYRGSSYEQYF
>NA|NA|TRBV12-3/TRBV12-4|TRBJ1-1
TGTGCCAGCAGTTTAACAGAGAACACTGAAGCTTTCTTT
CASSLTENTEAFF
>TRBD2|NA|TRBV7-8|TRBJ2-7
TGTGCCAGCAGACAACGACTAGCGGGTAGGGAGCAGTACTTC
CASRQRLAGREQYF
>TRBD1|NA|TRBV24-1|TRBJ1-5
TGTGCCACCAGTGATACCCTCGACAGGGGGCTGAATCAGCCCCAGCATTTT
CATSDTLDRGLNQPQHF
>NA|NA|TRBV19|TRBJ2-4
TGTGCCAGTAGTGGGGGACAAGCGAGAAACATTCAGTACTTC
CASSGGQARNIQYF
>TRBD2|NA|TRBV4-3|TRBJ2-3
TGCGCCAGCAGCCCCCTACCCGGGAGGCCACTTGATACGCAGTATTTT
CASSPLPGRPLDTQYF
>NA|NA|TRBV4-3|TRBJ2-2
TGCGCCAGCAGCCAAGGATCCTTCGGCGGGGAGCTGTTTTTT
CASSQGSFGGELFF
>TRBD1|NA|TRBV6-2/TRBV6-3|TRBJ1-2
TGTGCCAGCAGTCACCCGGGACAGGGGGCATCGAGCTATGGCTACACCTTC
CASSHPGQGASSYGYTF
>TRBD2|NA|TRBV6-6|TRBJ2-7
TGTGCCAGCAGTCTCTCGGGGGGAGCTGGTGGTTTCTCGGAGCAGTACTTC
CASSLSGGAGGFSEQYF
>TRBD2|NA|TRBV28|TRBJ2-7
TGTGCCAGCAGTTTATGGGCAAAGGGACTAGCGGGAGGTGAGCAGTACTTC
CASSLWAKGLAGGEQYF
>TRBD1|NA|TRBV19|TRBJ1-5
TGTGCCAGTACCGTGACAGGGGGCGCGGGTAGCAATCAGCCCCAGCATTTT
CASTVTGGAGSNQPQHF
>NA|NA|TRBV2|TRBJ1-1
TGTGCCAGCAGTGAGAACATGAACACTGAAGCTTTCTTT
CASSENMNTEAFF
>NA|NA|TRBV5-1|TRBJ2-5
TGCGCCAGCAGCTCCGGGACTTCCCAAGAGACCCAGTACTTC
CASSSGTSQETQYF
>NA|NA|TRBV13|TRBJ2-3
TGTGCCAGCAGCCCCCGTGGGTATGGTACGCAGTATTTT
CASSPRGYGTQYF
>NA|NA|TRBV19|TRBJ1-3
TGTGCCAGTAGTACCACAGGGTTATCTGGAAACACCATATATTTT
CASSTTGLSGNTIYF
>TRBD1|once|TRBV9|TRBJ1-5
TGTGCCAGCAGCGTAGGGGGGGACAGGGACCAGCCCCAGCATTTT
CASSVGGDRDQPQHF
>TRBD1|NA|TRBV25-1|TRBJ1-3
TGTGCCAGCAGGCCCCAGGGGGACAGAAACACCATATATTTT
CASRPQGDRNTIYF
>NA|NA|TRBV2|TRBJ2-7
TGTGCCAGCAGGGAGGGGATCGAGCAGTACTTC
CASREGIEQYF
>TRBD1|NA|TRBV28|TRBJ2-2
TGTGCCAGCAGTTCCCCCTTACACAGGGGCGCGAGCACCGGGGAGCTGTTTTTT
CASSSPLHRGASTGELFF
>NA|NA|TRBV9|TRBJ2-1
TGTGCCAGCAGCGTAGGCTCAGGGGGGTACAATGAGCAGTTCTTC
CASSVGSGGYNEQFF
>NA|medium-sized|TRBV5-1|TRBJ1-5
TGCGCCAGCAGCTTCGAGGGGGATCAGCCCCAGCATTTT
CASSFEGDQPQHF
>NA|NA|TRBV18|TRBJ1-5
TGTGCCAGCTCACCAGGACAAAATAGCAATCAGCCCCAGCATTTT
CASSPGQNSNQPQHF
>NA|NA|TRBV7-3|TRBJ1-1
TGTGCCAGCAGCTTGAGGTCGGGTGAAGCTTTCTTT
CASSLRSGEAFF
>NA|NA|TRBV11-2|TRBJ1-5
TGTGCCAGCAGCTTTAATAGCAATCAGCCCCAGCATTTT
CASSFNSNQPQHF
>TRBD1|once|TRBV6-5|TRBJ2-1
TGTGCCAGCGGGGGAGACAGGGCGGTTAATGAGCAGTTCTTC
CASGGDRAVNEQFF
>NA|NA|TRBV6-5|TRBJ2-2
TGTGCCAGCACCATACAGGGCGAGTTGTTGTTTTTT
CASTIQGELLFF
>NA|NA|TRBV2|TRBJ1-5
TGTGCCAGCAATCAGAGGAGCAATCAGCCCCAGCATTTT
CASNQRSNQPQHF
>TRBD1|NA|TRBV4-3|TRBJ1-4
TGCGCCAGCAGCCATGGACAGGGACAGGGGGTTGAAAAACTGTTTTTT
CASSHGQGQGVEKLFF
>NA|few|TRBV9|TRBJ2-2
TGTGCCAGCAGCGTAGAATGGGGCCCAGGGGGGGAGCTGTTTTTT
CASSVEWGPGGELFF
>NA|once|TRBV28|TRBJ2-5
TGTGCCAGCAGTTTTCTCGAGACCCAGTACTTC
CASSFLETQYF